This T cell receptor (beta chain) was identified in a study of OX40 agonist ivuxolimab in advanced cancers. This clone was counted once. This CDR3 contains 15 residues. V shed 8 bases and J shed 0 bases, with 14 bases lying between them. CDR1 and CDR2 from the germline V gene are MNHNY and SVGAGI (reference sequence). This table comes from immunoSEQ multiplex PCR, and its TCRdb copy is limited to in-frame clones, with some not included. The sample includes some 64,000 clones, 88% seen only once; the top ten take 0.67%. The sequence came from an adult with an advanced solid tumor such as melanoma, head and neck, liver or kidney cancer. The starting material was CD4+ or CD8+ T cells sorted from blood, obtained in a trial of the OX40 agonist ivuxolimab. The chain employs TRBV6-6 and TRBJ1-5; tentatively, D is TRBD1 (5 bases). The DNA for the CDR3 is TGTGCCAGCGAAAGACAGAGGAATAGCAATCAGCCCCAGCATTTT. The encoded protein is CASERQRNSNQPQHF.